The clone carrying this T cell receptor (beta chain) appeared a few times. No antigen is known for it. With 5 bases removed from V and 4 bases from J, the gap between germline ends came to 21 bases. The germline gives CDR1 ENHRY, CDR2 SYGVKD. This CDR3 has 17 residues. The data were produced by immunoSEQ multiplex PCR, yet TCRdb's version contains in-frame clones alone and is incomplete. The sample holds over 150,000 clones, 70% to 90% seen once. This entry belongs to a study of T cell responses to AZD1222 COVID-19 vaccine. Study-level findings and limits: The number of AZD1222 recipients seropositive at baseline was only six.

This sequence joins TRBV10-3 and TRBJ2-1; perhaps TRBD2 as D (6 bases). The clonotype originates from an adult in good health. Material: peripheral blood, obtained on day 0 of MenACWY control vaccination. CDR3 in amino acids: CAISTAFDRAGYNEQFF. DNA of the CDR3: TGTGCCATCAGTACCGCCTTCGACCGGGCGGGATACAATGAGCAGTTCTTC.